This T cell receptor (beta chain) emerged from a study of blood T cell repertoires in COVID-19. Study as a whole: There were acute and convalescent COVID-19 samples, and they came from the United States, Italy and Spain. Sources were T cells, B-cell-depleted T cells, or PBMCs; the material itself was cDNA or gDNA.

Original processing notes: Amplification of reference gene primers was used by the study to estimate nucleated cell counts. Using immunoSEQ multiplex PCR, the repertoire was profiled, and TCRdb retains in-frame clones only, with some absent. Clone size and V and J calls were adopted from that table, with D and trimming inferred from the DNA. Among 250,000 to 300,000 clones listed, around 88% were seen once. The V gene's germline CDR1 is LGHDT and CDR2 YNNKEL (reference sequence). The CDR3 contains 18 residues. V lost 2 bases to trimming and J lost 2 bases; unmatched junction nucleotides: 10. The source of this sequence is a man aged 35-49 years with acute or convalescent COVID-19. This rearrangement joins TRBV3-1 (or the pseudogene TRBV3-2) to TRBJ2-7; TRBD2 matches 12 bases. Sequences were obtained from peripheral blood. The CDR3 sequence: CASSQPQLGLAGTYEQYF. CDR3 sequence (DNA): TGTGCCAGCAGCCAACCTCAACTCGGACTAGCGGGGACCTACGAGCAGTACTTC.